These 4 T cell receptor beta chains were all obtained from the same sample, sequenced in a study of identical twins. TCRdb recomputed calls from the 5' RACE reads with MiXCR, one row per CDR3 protein. The sample lists 600,000 to 800,000 distinct CDR3 sequences, 21% occurring once. A further study also used this sample, focusing on T cells expressing NK-cell markers.

Input material: PBMCs. These receptor sequences come from a woman aged 18-29 years in good health.

This clonotype has only one observation. This chain joins TRBV29-1 and TRBJ2-5; a weak D match, TRBD2 (6 bases). V was trimmed by 1 base and J by 0 bases, leaving 21 bases between them. From germline, CDR1 is SQVTM and CDR2 ANQGSEA. This CDR3 is 18 amino acids long. CDR3 DNA sequence: TGCAGCGTTGAAGTCCCTCCGGGACTCCCAAAGTACCAAGAGACCCAGTACTTC. Translating gives CSVEVPPGLPKYQETQYF.

This clonotype was seen a few times. CDR3: CSAPPGGLNYGYTF. CDR3 DNA sequence: TGCAGTGCCCCCCCGGGCGGTCTTAACTATGGCTACACCTTC. V usage is TRBV20-1 and J usage is TRBJ1-2; D unresolved. With 6 bases removed from V and 1 base from J, the gap between germline ends came to 15 bases. The CDR3 loop spans 14 amino acids. Germline assignment: CDR1 DFQATT and CDR2 SNEGSKA (reference sequence).

The CDR3 region is CASSQGAGLATYEQYF. DNA of the CDR3: TGTGCCAGCAGCCAAGGGGCAGGACTGGCGACCTACGAGCAGTACTTC. V gene TRBV4-2 combines with J gene TRBJ2-7, with D tentatively TRBD2 (5 bases). This CDR3 is 16 amino acids long. Deletions cut 1 base from V and 2 bases from J, with 15 bases between. Germline CDR1 LGHNA, CDR2 YNFKEQ.

This clonotype was picked up a small number of times. This chain joins TRBV6-1 and TRBJ1-1; D is uncertain. Germline V gives CDR1 MNHNS, CDR2 SASEGT. This CDR3 has 13 residues. Trimming cost V 4 bases and J 1 base, with 7 bases left between them. CDR3 region: CASSVNKNTEAFF. In DNA form, the CDR3 reads TGTGCCAGCAGTGTAAACAAGAACACTGAAGCTTTCTTT.